Detailed here is one TCR beta chain. Which antigen it targets is not known. No base quality information exists; no much larger clone differs at one position. This record comes from a study of blood T cell repertoires in COVID-19 (dated by TCRdb to the early 2020s). Study-level background: Samples from collaborators originated in the United States, Italy and Spain and spanned both the acute and convalescent phases of COVID-19. The prospective study material was composed of cDNA or gDNA derived from T cells, B-cell-depleted T cells, or PBMCs. The dataset comprised deeply sampled blood TCRbeta repertoires from subjects exposed to, actively infected with, or recovered from COVID-19. A freely available public database, intended as a resource for researchers studying the immune response to SARS-CoV-2, is where the repertoires were released. Samples were obtained from the ongoing ImmuneRACE study (first 160 participants) and from some 1,200 subjects provided by 6 global collaborators. The sample metadata nearly always contained a de-identified subject ID, COVID-19 status, age in years and sex. Where available, HLA class I and class II types were obtained from metadata supplied by the sample provider rather than from assay-based typing.

The collaborating institutions used their own protocols to collect whole blood in K2EDTA tubes. For TCRbeta analysis, collaborators shipped samples as frozen whole blood, isolated PBMCs, or DNA extracted from either of those sample types. The immunoSEQ Assay, a bias-controlled multiplex PCR, was used to amplify TCRbeta CDR3 regions from genomic DNA. Per the source publication's procedure: The number of nucleated cells in each sample was estimated from the amplification of reference gene primers within the assay. Sequence reads were collapsed and filtered to measure the absolute abundance of every unique TCRbeta CDR3 rearrangement. Productive Simpson clonality was computed per sample as the square root of Simpson's diversity index over productive rearrangements. TCRdb provides this immuneACCESS table in a form limited to in-frame rearrangements. Some clones are lacking; in checked studies, under half of them reflect an unresolved V gene, and why the rest are absent is not known. Clonal size and the V and J genes are those of that table, whereas D and trimming came from the DNA. The sample table contains under 55,000 clones; only one count was recorded for roughly nine tenths of them. Almost 4% of the sample rests with the top ten.

Based on the germline V gene, the CDR1 and CDR2 sequences are SQVTM and ANQGSEA. V was cut back by 3 bases and J by 0 bases, leaving a gap of 18 bases between them. The CDR3 spans 17 residues, from the cysteine through the phenylalanine. Solely the CDR3 DNA is kept, with 51 bases framed from the first base. What the research found in general, with its limitations: How much clinical and demographic metadata was included differed by source and by participant, and the metadata was provided uncurated.

This TCR was recovered from a human donor in a cohort sampled during active COVID-19. The receptor chain draws on TRBV29-1 and TRBJ2-1; the best D guess is TRBD2, with 6 bases matching. Sequences were obtained from peripheral blood. The nucleotides read TGCAGCGTTGAGGGCCCCACTAGCCGAAGCTCCTACAATGAGCAGTTCTTC. Its protein reads: CSVEGPTSRSSYNEQFF.